What follows are 26 T cell receptor beta chains derived from one specimen sequenced in a study of T-cell reconstitution after alpha-beta-depleted transplantation in children. Unique molecular identifiers were used to barcode this TCRbeta library. Each CDR3 protein gets one entry after TCRdb re-called the PCR reads with MiXCR. The sample carries about 90,000 distinct CDR3 sequences, 15% recorded once. This sample comprised PBMCs, mostly from graft donor cells, obtained 180 days after TCRalphabeta/CD19-depleted stem cell transplant. These receptor sequences come from a male patient aged 2 to 9 who had a stem cell transplant for acute lymphoblastic leukemia, so the T cells may come from the graft donor.

This chain joins TRBV6-2 or TRBV6-3 and TRBJ2-7; 7 nucleotides agree with TRBD1. V dropped 2 bases and J dropped 3; count of bases not matched to a gene: 13. The CDR3 runs to 17 residues. Looked up from germline, CDR1 is MNHEY and CDR2 is SVGEGT. The CDR3 region has the DNA TGTGCCAGCAGTTACCCGCCAGGGGGATACGAATTCTACGAGCAGTACTTC. Protein product: CASSYPPGGYEFYEQYF.

This clonotype has only a few counts. V usage is TRBV3-1 and J usage is TRBJ2-4; tentatively, D is TRBD2 (6 bases). V dropped 6 bases and J dropped 0 bases, with 21 bases sitting between them. There are 18 residues in the CDR3. Germline CDR1 reads LGHDT; CDR2 reads YNNKEL (reference sequence). The chain's CDR3 is CASSLNLGGARAKNIQYF. The CDR3 DNA follows: TGTGCCAGCAGTCTTAACCTCGGCGGGGCGAGAGCCAAAAACATTCAGTACTTC. The full variable domain, rest sourced from reference TRBV3-1 and TRBJ2-4, is DTAVSQTPKYLVTQMGNDKSIKCEQNLGHDTMYWYKQDSKKFLKIMFSYNNKELIINETVPNRFSPKSPDKAHLNLHINSLELGDSAVYFCASSLNLGGARAKNIQYFGAGTRLSVL.

In its sample, this clonotype was seen a few times. V is TRBV5-1 and J is TRBJ1-2; D uncertain. There are 12 residues in the CDR3. Germline V gene lookup returns CDR1 SGHRS and CDR2 YFSETQ. Trimming removed 6 bases from V and 7 bases from J, with 13 bases in between. The CDR3 sequence: CASTPGDSGYTF. CDR3 bases: TGCGCCAGCACGCCCGGCGACTCTGGCTACACCTTC.

This sequence joins TRBV5-1 and TRBJ1-1, with D possibly matching TRBD1 (5 bases). The germline V gene has CDR1 SGHRS and CDR2 YFSETQ. V was shortened by 5 bases and J by 8 bases, with 22 bases between the two germline ends. The CDR3 is 15 amino acids. The CDR3 DNA sequence: TGCGCCAGCAGAGCAGATCCCGGGACCCCTTACGAAGCTTTCTTT. Amino acids: CASRADPGTPYEAFF.

This clonotype was observed a handful of times. The chain employs TRBV7-6 and TRBJ1-4; 10 positions agree with TRBD1. Trimming removed 3 bases from V and 7 bases from J; junction bases left unmatched: 8. CDR1 is SGHVS, CDR2 FNYEAQ, per germline. This CDR3 comprises 16 residues. The CDR3 reads CASSFEPTGGSEKLFF. In nucleotides, the CDR3 is TGTGCCAGCAGCTTCGAACCGACAGGGGGCTCTGAAAAACTGTTTTTT. The full variable domain, rest sourced from reference TRBV7-6 and TRBJ1-4, is GAGVSQSPRYKVTKRGQDVALRCDPISGHVSLYWYRQALGQGPEFLTYFNYEAQQDKSGLPNDRFSAERPEGSISTLTIQRTEQRDSAMYRCASSFEPTGGSEKLFFGSGTQLSVL.

This clonotype turned up a few times. CDR3 sequence: CASSFSRSEAFF. The CDR3 DNA follows: TGTGCCAGCAGCTTCAGTCGGTCTGAAGCTTTCTTT. The chain uses TRBV11-2 and TRBJ1-1; D not resolved. Trimming pared 3 bases from V and 6 bases from J, leaving 8 bases between. From germline, CDR1 is SGHAT and CDR2 FQNNGV. The CDR3 extends over 12 amino acids.

This clonotype has a count of ten or more. J is TRBJ2-7 and V is TRBV28; maybe TRBD2 (5 bases). The germline gives CDR1 MDHEN, CDR2 SYDVKM. The CDR3 is 14 amino acids. Deletions cut 10 bases from V and 2 bases from J, with 18 bases between. The CDR3: CAIQKRVRAYEQYF. In DNA, the CDR3 is TGTGCCATCCAAAAACGGGTGCGGGCCTACGAGCAGTACTTC. Variable domain in full (rest from reference TRBV28 and TRBJ2-7): DVKVTQSSRYLVKRTGEKVFLECVQDMDHENMFWYRQDPGLGLRLIYFSYDVKMKEKGDIPEGYSVSREKKERFSLILESASTNQTSMYLCAIQKRVRAYEQYFGPGTRLTVT.

The rearrangement joins TRBV5-4 to TRBJ2-7, with TRBD2 matching 8 bases. With 4 bases clipped from V and 2 bases from J, the junction kept 11 bases outside the gene matches. The CDR3 runs to 16 residues. Germline lookup yields CDR1 SGHNT and CDR2 YYREEE (reference sequence). The CDR3 bases are TGTGCCAGCAGCCCCCCGAGTCGCGGGGGGACCTACGAGCAGTACTTC. Translation gives CASSPPSRGGTYEQYF.

The chain is built from TRBV7-2 and TRBJ2-7; D is possibly TRBD2 (7 bases). V lost 2 bases and J lost 4, with 15 bases in between. The CDR3 sequence is 15 residues long. CDR1 SGHTA and CDR2 FQGNSA come from the germline V gene. The CDR3 here is CASSLRGGKEYEQYF. CDR3 nucleotide sequence: TGTGCCAGCAGCTTAAGGGGGGGAAAAGAGTACGAGCAGTACTTC.

A remark on this clonotype: A much more abundant neighbour one base away suggests this may be a read error. The J gene is TRBJ2-5, the V gene TRBV7-9, with 7 bases identical to TRBD1. Germline V CDR1 and CDR2: SEHNR, FQNEAQ (reference sequence). The length of the CDR3 is 14 residues. CDR3 DNA: TGTGTCAGCAACTCTGAGGGGGCCCAAGAGACCCAGTACTTC. Protein sequence: CVSNSEGAQETQYF.

This clonotype turned up a few times. The chain employs TRBV30 and TRBJ1-1; D gene uncertain. V shed 2 bases and J shed 3 bases, with 10 bases lying between them. Germline assignment: CDR1 GTSNPN and CDR2 SVGIG (reference sequence). This CDR3 is 13 amino acids long. The CDR3 loop reads CAWSPGSYTEAFF. CDR3 nucleotides: TGTGCCTGGAGTCCCGGCAGCTACACTGAAGCTTTCTTT.

This clonotype was seen only a few times. The rearrangement joins TRBV27 to TRBJ2-2; D unclear. Germline assignment: CDR1 MNHEY and CDR2 SMNVEV (reference sequence). CDR3 length equals 13 residues. V shed 7 bases and J shed 4 bases, with 10 bases lying between them. CDR3 loop: CASKVGGTGELFF. In DNA, the CDR3 is TGTGCCAGCAAGGTCGGTGGCACCGGGGAGCTGTTTTTT.

The rearrangement uses TRBV19 and TRBJ1-4; 8 bases map to TRBD1. Germline CDR1 is LNHDA and CDR2 is SQIVND (reference sequence). Unmatched junction bases numbered 9, after V lost 4 bases and J lost 8 bases. This CDR3 is 15 amino acids long. The CDR3 protein is CASSTSDRVPEKLFF. CDR3 sequence (DNA): TGTGCCAGTAGTACCTCGGACAGGGTACCGGAAAAACTGTTTTTT.

This clonotype was seen a few times. V usage is TRBV6-2 or TRBV6-3 and J usage is TRBJ1-5; D may be TRBD1 (5 bases). CDR3 length: 16 residues. Trimming left V 7 bases short and J 3 bases short, with 19 bases between. Germline CDR1 is MNHEY and CDR2 is SVGEGT. Here the CDR3 DNA reads TGTGCCAGCACCCCGTATCCGGGGCGGATCAATCAGCCCCAGCATTTT. Amino acid sequence: CASTPYPGRINQPQHF.

V gene TRBV14 combines with J gene TRBJ1-1; D may be TRBD1 (5 bases). Germline CDR1 SGHDN, CDR2 FVKESK. Trimming pared 4 bases from V and 1 base from J, leaving 10 bases between. CDR3 size: 14 residues. The CDR3 nucleotides are TGTGCCAGCAGCCCAATACAGGCGAACACTGAAGCTTTCTTT. Translating it yields CASSPIQANTEAFF.

Only a few counts were recorded for this clonotype. The gene calls are TRBV20-1 and TRBJ2-5; unclear D gene. This CDR3 is 11 amino acids long. With 6 bases removed from V and 5 bases from J, the gap between germline ends came to 10 bases. Per germline, CDR1 DFQATT and CDR2 SNEGSKA (reference sequence). The CDR3 nucleotides read TGCAGTGCGGCCTCGGCCGAGACCCAGTACTTC. It translates to CSAASAETQYF.

This sequence joins TRBV29-1 and TRBJ1-2, with 7 bases lining up with TRBD1. The J segment lost 5 bases and the V segment lost 2 bases, leaving 2 bases of the junction unmatched. Germline CDR1 SQVTM, CDR2 ANQGSEA. The CDR3 contains 12 residues. The CDR3: CSVERGRYGYTF. CDR3 bases: TGCAGCGTTGAAAGGGGGCGGTATGGCTACACCTTC.

The chain combines TRBV29-1 with TRBJ2-5; 10 nucleotides agree with TRBD2. The CDR3 totals 12 residues. From germline, CDR1 is SQVTM and CDR2 ANQGSEA. The V gene end was trimmed by 7 bases and the J gene end by 7 bases; junction bases not matched to a gene: 6. This CDR3 is CSAGTSDWTQYF. The CDR3 DNA reads as TGCAGCGCGGGGACTAGCGACTGGACCCAGTACTTC.

The chain is built from TRBV7-9 and TRBJ1-2; D may be TRBD1 (5 bases). V was cut by 1 base and J by 5 bases, with 14 bases left in between. The CDR3 runs 15 residues. Germline CDR1 SEHNR, CDR2 FQNEAQ (reference sequence). CDR3 nucleotide sequence: TGTGCCAGCAGCTTAGGGGACGGGACCTCATATGGCTACACCTTC. Residues: CASSLGDGTSYGYTF.

This rearrangement joins TRBV18 to TRBJ1-5; D possibly corresponds to TRBD1 (5 bases). Trimming took 4 bases from V and 0 from J, leaving 16 bases between them. The germline gives CDR1 KGHSH, CDR2 LQKENI. The length of the CDR3 is 17 residues. The CDR3 DNA reads TGTGCCAGCTCACGGTTTTCGACAGAGAATAGCAATCAGCCCCAGCATTTT. Translating gives CASSRFSTENSNQPQHF.

J is TRBJ2-7 and V is TRBV4-1, with 8 bases fitting TRBD2. The CDR3 has 16 residues. Germline assignment: CDR1 MGHRA and CDR2 YSYEKL. Germline trimming cut 1 base from V and 3 bases from J; bases unmatched to any gene: 8. CDR3 sequence (DNA): TGCGCCAGCAGCCAAGCCCCGAGCGGGGGACTCTACGAGCAGTACTTC. Translating gives CASSQAPSGGLYEQYF.

The chain links TRBV18 to TRBJ1-3, with D hard to call. The V end was cut by 3 bases, the J end by 2 bases, with 11 bases between. The CDR3 runs to 15 residues. Germline CDR1 and CDR2: KGHSH and LQKENI. CDR3 sequence: CASSPNSNTGNTIYF. DNA of the CDR3: TGTGCCAGCTCACCCAACTCTAACACTGGAAACACCATATATTTT.

This rearrangement joins TRBV7-9 to TRBJ2-7; D uncertain. The CDR3 is made up of 13 amino acids. V lost 5 bases and J lost 5, with 13 bases in between. CDR1 and CDR2 (germline): SEHNR, FQNEAQ (reference sequence). The DNA of the CDR3 is TGTGCCAGCAGCGCAGCCAGGAACCACGAGCAGTACTTC. Protein: CASSAARNHEQYF.

The chain is built from TRBV24-1 and TRBJ2-2; D perhaps matches TRBD2 (5 bases). CDR1 is KGHDR and CDR2 is SFDVKD in the germline V gene. This CDR3 region has 13 residues. V lost 9 bases to trimming and J lost 0 bases, with 7 bases between them. CDR3 residues: CATEGTNTGELFF. DNA of the CDR3: TGTGCCACCGAGGGAACGAACACCGGGGAGCTGTTTTTT.

This clonotype was counted only a few times. This sequence joins TRBV12-3 or TRBV12-4 and TRBJ2-3, with D perhaps matching TRBD1 or TRBD2 (6 bases each). The CDR3 sequence is 15 residues long. V lost 7 bases and J lost 0, with 14 bases in between. The CDR3 DNA is TGTGCCAGCAACCGGGGGCCGGCTAGCACAGATACGCAGTATTTT. Translated: CASNRGPASTDTQYF.

The gene calls are TRBV7-9 and TRBJ1-6; D possibly corresponds to TRBD1 (5 bases). Germline V CDR1 and CDR2: SEHNR, FQNEAQ (reference sequence). The CDR3 runs 14 residues. V lost 5 bases, J lost 10 bases, and 15 bases lay in between. Here the CDR3 reads CASSTGQGQSPLHF. As DNA, the CDR3 is TGTGCCAGCAGCACAGGACAAGGGCAATCACCCCTCCACTTT.